This TCR beta chain was observed in a study of regulatory T cells in long-lasting Graves disease. As for the study in general: Less than 3 months of antithyroid drugs had been taken by newly diagnosed Graves' patients. Whole-study findings and limits: TRBV28, TRBJ1-2 and TRBJ2-5 were segments that persistent disease favored.

This clonotype turned up a few times. Its matching antigen is unknown. Arm-PCR of CDR3 regions and iRepertoire HTBI primers were used to build TCR beta libraries. TCRdb fed the multiplex PCR reads into MiXCR, producing one record per CDR3 protein. The sample carries 550,000 to 700,000 distinct CDR3 sequences, about 16% recorded once. Time point meaning: newly diagnosed GD, antithyroid drugs for less than 3 months. The TCR library was prepared using RNA isolated from PBMCs. Germline V gives CDR1 SQVTM, CDR2 ANQGSEA. The CDR3 totals 14 residues. V was pared by 5 bases and J by 2 bases, with 15 bases between. These sequences were also reported in another study, on T cells in Graves' hyperthyroidism and ophthalmopathy. That report notes: The HTBI primer set was used in a first-round RT-PCR of the TCR CDR3.

The source material was peripheral blood mononuclear cells (PBMCs), sampled at new diagnosis, from a patient treated with antithyroid drugs. This TCR was recovered from a man younger than 35 with Graves disease. The chain combines TRBV29-1 with TRBJ2-5; D may correspond to TRBD1 or TRBD2 (5 bases each). The CDR3 sequence is CSVKGAWGQETQYF. DNA of the CDR3: TGCAGCGTTAAAGGCGCGTGGGGGCAAGAGACCCAGTACTTC.